The present TCR beta chain was sequenced within a study of identical twins. Whole-study findings and limits: Cord blood beta clonotypes that were abundant carried fewer insertions, and memory repertoires showed no such trend. Part of the zero-insertion signal could reflect confounding by invariant MAIT and iNKT cells.

About this clonotype: Its antigen is unidentified.

This CDR3 comprises 17 residues. V was clipped by 7 bases and J by 4 bases, with 23 bases between them. Germline lookup yields CDR1 SNHLY and CDR2 FYNNEI. TCRdb called the 5' RACE reads again in MiXCR, with one record for every CDR3 protein. This sample has under 300,000 distinct CDR3 sequences, with 11% to 15% found just once. Sequencing used memory (CD45RO+) T cells sorted from blood. The chain carries TRBV2 and TRBJ2-1; the D gene is possibly TRBD1 (6 bases). The receptor was derived from a woman aged 18 to 35 in good health. The CDR3 is CASNPAPWAGTYNEQFF. The CDR3 nucleotides are TGTGCCAGCAACCCCGCGCCGTGGGCAGGGACATACAATGAGCAGTTCTTC.